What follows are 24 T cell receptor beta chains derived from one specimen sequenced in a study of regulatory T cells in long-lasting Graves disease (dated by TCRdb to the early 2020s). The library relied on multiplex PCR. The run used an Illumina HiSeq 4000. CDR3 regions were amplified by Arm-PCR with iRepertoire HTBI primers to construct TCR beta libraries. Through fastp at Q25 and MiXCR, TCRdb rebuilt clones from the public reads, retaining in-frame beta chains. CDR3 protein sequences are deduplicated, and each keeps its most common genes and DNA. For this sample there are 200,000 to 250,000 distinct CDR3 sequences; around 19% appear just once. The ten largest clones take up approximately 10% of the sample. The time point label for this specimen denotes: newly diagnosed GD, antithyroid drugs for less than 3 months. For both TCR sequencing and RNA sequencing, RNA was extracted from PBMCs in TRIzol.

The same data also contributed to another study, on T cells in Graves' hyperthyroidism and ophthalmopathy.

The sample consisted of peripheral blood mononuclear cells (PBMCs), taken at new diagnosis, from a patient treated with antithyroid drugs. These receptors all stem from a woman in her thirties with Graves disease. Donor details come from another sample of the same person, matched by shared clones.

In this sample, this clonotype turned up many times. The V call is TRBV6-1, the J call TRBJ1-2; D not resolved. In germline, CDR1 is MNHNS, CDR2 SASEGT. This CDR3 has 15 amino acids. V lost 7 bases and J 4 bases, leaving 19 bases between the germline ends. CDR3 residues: CASKSPDGKSYGYTF. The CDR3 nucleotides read TGTGCCAGCAAATCCCCGGACGGAAAGAGCTATGGCTACACCTTC.

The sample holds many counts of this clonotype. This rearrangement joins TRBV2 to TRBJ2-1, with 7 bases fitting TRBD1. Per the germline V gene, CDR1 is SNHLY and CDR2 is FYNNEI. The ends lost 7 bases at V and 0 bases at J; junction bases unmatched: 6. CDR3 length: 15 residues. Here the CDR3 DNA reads TGTGCCAGCACCGGGACAGCCAGCTCCTACAATGAGCAGTTCTTC. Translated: CASTGTASSYNEQFF.

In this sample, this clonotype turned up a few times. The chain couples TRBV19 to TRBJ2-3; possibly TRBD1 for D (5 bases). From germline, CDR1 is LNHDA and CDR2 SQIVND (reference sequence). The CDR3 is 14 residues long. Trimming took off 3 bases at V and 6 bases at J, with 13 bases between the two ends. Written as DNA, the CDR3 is TGTGCCAGTAGTATGGGTACAGGTGTCGATACGCAGTATTTT. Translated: CASSMGTGVDTQYF. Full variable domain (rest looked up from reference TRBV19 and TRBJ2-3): DGGITQSPKYLFRKEGQNVTLSCEQNLNHDAMYWYRQDPGQGLRLIYYSQIVNDFQKGDIAEGYSVSREKKESFPLTVTSAQKNPTAFYLCASSMGTGVDTQYFGPGTRLTVL.

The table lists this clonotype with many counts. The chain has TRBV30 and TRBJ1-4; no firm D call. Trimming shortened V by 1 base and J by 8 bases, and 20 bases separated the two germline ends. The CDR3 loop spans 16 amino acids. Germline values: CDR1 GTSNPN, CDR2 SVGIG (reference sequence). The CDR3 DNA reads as TGTGCCTGGAGTGCCCGACATCGTCCTCCGGGAGAAAAACTGTTTTTT. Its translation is CAWSARHRPPGEKLFF. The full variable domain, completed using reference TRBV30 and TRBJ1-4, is SQTIHQWPATLVQPVGSPLSLECTVEGTSNPNLYWYRQAAGRGLQLLFYSVGIGQISSEVPQNLSASRPQDRQFILSSKKLLLSDSGFYLCAWSARHRPPGEKLFFGSGTQLSVL.

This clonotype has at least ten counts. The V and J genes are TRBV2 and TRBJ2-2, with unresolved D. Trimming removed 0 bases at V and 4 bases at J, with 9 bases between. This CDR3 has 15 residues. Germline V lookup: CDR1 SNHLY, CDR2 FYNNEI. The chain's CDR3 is CASSEARPPTGELFF. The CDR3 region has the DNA TGTGCCAGCAGTGAAGCCAGGCCCCCCACCGGGGAGCTGTTTTTT.

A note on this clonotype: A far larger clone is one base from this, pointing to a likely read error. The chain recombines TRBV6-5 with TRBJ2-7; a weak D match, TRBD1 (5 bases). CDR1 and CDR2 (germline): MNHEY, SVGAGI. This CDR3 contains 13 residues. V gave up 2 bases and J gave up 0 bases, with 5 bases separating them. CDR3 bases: TGTGCCAGCAGTTACGACAGCTCCTACGAGCAGTACTTC. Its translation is CASSYDSSYEQYF.

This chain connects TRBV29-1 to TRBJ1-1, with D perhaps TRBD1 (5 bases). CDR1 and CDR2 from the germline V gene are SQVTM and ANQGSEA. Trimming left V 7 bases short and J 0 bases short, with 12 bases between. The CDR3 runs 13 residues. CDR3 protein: CSATEGMNTEAFF. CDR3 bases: TGCAGCGCCACGGAGGGGATGAACACTGAAGCTTTCTTT.

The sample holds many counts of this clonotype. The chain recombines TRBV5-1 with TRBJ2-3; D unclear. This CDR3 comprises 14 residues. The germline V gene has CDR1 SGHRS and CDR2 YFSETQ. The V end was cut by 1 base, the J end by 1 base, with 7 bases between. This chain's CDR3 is CASSLFTGTDTQYF. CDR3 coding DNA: TGCGCCAGCAGCTTGTTTACTGGCACAGATACGCAGTATTTT.

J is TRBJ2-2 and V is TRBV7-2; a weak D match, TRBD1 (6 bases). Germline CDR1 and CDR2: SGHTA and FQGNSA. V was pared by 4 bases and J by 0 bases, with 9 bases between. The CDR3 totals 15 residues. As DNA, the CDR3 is TGTGCCAGCAGCTACAGGGCCACGAACACCGGGGAGCTGTTTTTT. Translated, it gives CASSYRATNTGELFF. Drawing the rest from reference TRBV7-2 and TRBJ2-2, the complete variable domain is GAGVSQSPSNKVTEKGKDVELRCDPISGHTALYWYRQSLGQGLEFLIYFQGNSAPDKSGLPSDRFSAERTGGSVSTLTIQRTQQEDSAVYLCASSYRATNTGELFFGEGSRLTVL.

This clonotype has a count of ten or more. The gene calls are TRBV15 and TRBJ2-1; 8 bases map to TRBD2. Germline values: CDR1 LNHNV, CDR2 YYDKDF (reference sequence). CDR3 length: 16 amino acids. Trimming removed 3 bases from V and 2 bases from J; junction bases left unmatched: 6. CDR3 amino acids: CATSSRMRGAYNEQFF. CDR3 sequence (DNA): TGTGCCACCAGCAGCAGGATGCGGGGGGCCTACAATGAGCAGTTCTTC.

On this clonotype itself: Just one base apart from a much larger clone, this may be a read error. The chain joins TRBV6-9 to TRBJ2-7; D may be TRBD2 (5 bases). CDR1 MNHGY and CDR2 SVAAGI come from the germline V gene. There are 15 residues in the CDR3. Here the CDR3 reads CAGSYDREESYEQYF. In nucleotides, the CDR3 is TGTGCCGGCAGTTACGATCGGGAAGAGTCCTACGAGCAGTACTTC.

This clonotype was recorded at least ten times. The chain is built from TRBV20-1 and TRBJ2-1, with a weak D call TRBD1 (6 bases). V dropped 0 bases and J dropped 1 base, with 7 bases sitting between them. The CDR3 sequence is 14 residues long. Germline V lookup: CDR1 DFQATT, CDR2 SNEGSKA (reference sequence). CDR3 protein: CSARERGSYNEQFF. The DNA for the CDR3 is TGCAGTGCTAGAGAGAGGGGGTCCTACAATGAGCAGTTCTTC.

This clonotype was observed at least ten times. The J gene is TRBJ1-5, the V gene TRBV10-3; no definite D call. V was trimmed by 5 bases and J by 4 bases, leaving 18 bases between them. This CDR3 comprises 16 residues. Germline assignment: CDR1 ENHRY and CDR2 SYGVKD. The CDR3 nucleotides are TGTGCCATCAGTCCTCGGAACCCGGCCGAAAATCAGCCCCAGCATTTT. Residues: CAISPRNPAENQPQHF.

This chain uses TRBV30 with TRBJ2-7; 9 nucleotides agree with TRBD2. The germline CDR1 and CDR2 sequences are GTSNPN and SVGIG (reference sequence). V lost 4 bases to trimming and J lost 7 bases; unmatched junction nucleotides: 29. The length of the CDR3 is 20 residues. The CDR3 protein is CAWTRRRSGTSWSFEGEQYF. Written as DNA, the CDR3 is TGTGCCTGGACTCGACGGAGATCCGGGACTAGCTGGAGTTTTGAGGGTGAGCAGTACTTC.

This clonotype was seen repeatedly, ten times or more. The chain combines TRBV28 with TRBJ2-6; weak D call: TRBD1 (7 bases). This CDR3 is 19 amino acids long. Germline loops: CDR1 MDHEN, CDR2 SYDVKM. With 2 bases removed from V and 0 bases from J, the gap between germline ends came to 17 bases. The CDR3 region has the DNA TGTGCCAGCAGTTTAGTACAGGGGACTCTCGACTCTGGGGCCAACGTCCTGACTTTC. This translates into CASSLVQGTLDSGANVLTF.

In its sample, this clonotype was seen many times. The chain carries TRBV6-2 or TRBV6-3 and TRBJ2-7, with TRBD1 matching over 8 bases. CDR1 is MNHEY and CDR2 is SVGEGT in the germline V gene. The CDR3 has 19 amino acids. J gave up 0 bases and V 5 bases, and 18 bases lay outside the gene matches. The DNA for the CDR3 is TGTGCCAGCAGTGAAGCGTCAAAAGTAACAGGGGGTTCCTCCTACGAGCAGTACTTC. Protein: CASSEASKVTGGSSYEQYF.

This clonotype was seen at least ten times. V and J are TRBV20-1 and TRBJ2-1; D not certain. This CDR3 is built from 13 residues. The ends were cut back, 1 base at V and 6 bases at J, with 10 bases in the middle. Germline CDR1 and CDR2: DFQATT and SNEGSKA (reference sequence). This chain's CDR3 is CSARASGSNEQFF. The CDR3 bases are TGCAGTGCTAGAGCCTCAGGTTCCAATGAGCAGTTCTTC.

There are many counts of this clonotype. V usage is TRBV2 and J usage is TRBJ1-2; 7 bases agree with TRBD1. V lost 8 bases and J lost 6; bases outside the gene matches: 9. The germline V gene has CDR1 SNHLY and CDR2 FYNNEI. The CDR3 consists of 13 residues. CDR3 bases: TGTGCCAGCGTGAGACAGGGAACGGATGGCTACACCTTC. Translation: CASVRQGTDGYTF.

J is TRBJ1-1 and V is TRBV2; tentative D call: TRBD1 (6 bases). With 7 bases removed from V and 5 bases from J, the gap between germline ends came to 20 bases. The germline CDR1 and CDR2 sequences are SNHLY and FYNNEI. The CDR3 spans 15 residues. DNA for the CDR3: TGTGCCAGCACCGAGGGTCGGGGGGCGGTGACTGAAGCTTTCTTT. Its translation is CASTEGRGAVTEAFF. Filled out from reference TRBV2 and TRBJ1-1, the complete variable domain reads EPEVTQTPSHQVTQMGQEVILRCVPISNHLYFYWYRQILGQKVEFLVSFYNNEISEKSEIFDDQFSVERPDGSNFTLKIRSTKLEDSAMYFCASTEGRGAVTEAFFGQGTRLTVV.

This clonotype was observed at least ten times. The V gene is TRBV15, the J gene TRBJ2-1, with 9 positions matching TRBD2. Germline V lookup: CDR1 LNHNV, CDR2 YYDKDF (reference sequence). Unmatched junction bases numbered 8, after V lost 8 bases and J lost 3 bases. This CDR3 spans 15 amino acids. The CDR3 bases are TGTGCCACCTCGGTCGGGACTAGCAACTACAATGAGCAGTTCTTC. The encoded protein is CATSVGTSNYNEQFF.

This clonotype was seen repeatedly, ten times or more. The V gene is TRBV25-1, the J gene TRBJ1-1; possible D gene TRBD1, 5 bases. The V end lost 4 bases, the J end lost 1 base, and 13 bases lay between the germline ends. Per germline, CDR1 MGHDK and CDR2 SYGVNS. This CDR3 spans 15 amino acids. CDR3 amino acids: CASSGAGTGNTEAFF. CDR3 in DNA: TGTGCCAGCAGTGGGGCCGGGACGGGGAACACTGAAGCTTTCTTT. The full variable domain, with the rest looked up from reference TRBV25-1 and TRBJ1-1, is EADIYQTPRYLVIGTGKKITLECSQTMGHDKMYWYQQDPGMELHLIHYSYGVNSTEKGDLSSESTVSRIRTEHFPLTLESARPSHTSQYLCASSGAGTGNTEAFFGQGTRLTVV.

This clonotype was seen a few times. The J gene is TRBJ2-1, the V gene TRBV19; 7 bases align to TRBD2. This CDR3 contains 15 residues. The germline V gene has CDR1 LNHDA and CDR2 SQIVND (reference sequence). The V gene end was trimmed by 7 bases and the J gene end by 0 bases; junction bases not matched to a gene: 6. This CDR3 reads CASTSGGSSYNEQFF. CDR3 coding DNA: TGTGCCAGTACCTCCGGGGGGAGCTCCTACAATGAGCAGTTCTTC.

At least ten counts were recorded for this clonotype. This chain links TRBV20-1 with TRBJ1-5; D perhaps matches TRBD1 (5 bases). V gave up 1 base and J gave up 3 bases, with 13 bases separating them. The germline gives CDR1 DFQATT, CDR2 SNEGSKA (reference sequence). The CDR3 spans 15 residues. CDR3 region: CSARGQGGINQPQHF. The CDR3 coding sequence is TGCAGTGCTAGAGGGCAGGGAGGGATCAATCAGCCCCAGCATTTT.

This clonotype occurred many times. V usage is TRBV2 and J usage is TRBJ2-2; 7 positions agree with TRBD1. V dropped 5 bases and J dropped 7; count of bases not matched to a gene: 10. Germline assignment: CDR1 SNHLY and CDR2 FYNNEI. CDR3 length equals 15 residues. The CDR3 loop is CASSRDTGVGGELFF. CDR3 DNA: TGTGCCAGCAGTAGAGATACAGGGGTTGGCGGGGAGCTGTTTTTT.